This T cell receptor (beta chain) originates from a study of blood T cell repertoires in COVID-19. Overall study: The origin of the acute and convalescent COVID-19 samples was the United States, Italy and Spain. PBMCs, B-cell-depleted T cells, or T cells were the source of the cDNA or gDNA that made up the material.

Trimming took off 2 bases at V and 2 bases at J, with 7 bases between the two ends. The CDR3 runs 13 residues. Per germline, CDR1 LGHNA and CDR2 YNFKEQ. In the authors' methods: The authors estimated nucleated cell counts from reference gene primer amplification. Repertoires were generated with immunoSEQ multiplex PCR, while TCRdb's copy carries only in-frame clones and drops some. D and trimming come from the DNA, and the V and J calls and clone size come from that table. There are roughly 150,000 clones in the sample; 79% occur only once, and about 8.7% lies in the top ten. Input material: peripheral blood. This rearrangement joins TRBV4-2 to TRBJ2-7; D call uncertain. This receptor was obtained from a man between 50 and 59 years old with active or convalescent COVID-19. This CDR3 reads CASSQPSAYEQYF. In DNA, the CDR3 is TGTGCCAGCAGCCAACCTTCCGCCTACGAGCAGTACTTC.